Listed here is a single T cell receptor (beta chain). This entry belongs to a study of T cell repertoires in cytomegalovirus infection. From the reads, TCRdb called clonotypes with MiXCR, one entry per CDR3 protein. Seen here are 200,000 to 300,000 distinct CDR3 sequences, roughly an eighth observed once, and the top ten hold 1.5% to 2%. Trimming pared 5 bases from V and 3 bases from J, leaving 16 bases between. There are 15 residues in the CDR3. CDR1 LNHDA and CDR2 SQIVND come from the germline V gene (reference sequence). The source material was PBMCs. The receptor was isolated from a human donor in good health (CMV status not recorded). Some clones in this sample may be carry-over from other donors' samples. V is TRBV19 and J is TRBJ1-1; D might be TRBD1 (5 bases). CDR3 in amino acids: CASSFTGTPDTEAFF. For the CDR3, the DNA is TGTGCCAGTAGTTTCACCGGGACTCCTGACACTGAAGCTTTCTTT. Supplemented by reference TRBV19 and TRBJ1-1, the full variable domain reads DGGITQSPKYLFRKEGQNVTLSCEQNLNHDAMYWYRQDPGQGLRLIYYSQIVNDFQKGDIAEGYSVSREKKESFPLTVTSAQKNPTAFYLCASSFTGTPDTEAFFGQGTRLTVV.